The clone carrying this TCR beta chain was observed a few times. The antigen remains unidentified. For the second PCR, which ran for 7 to 11 cycles, a sample-barcoded 5' primer and a J-beta primer mix were used. Each sample yielded at least 2.5 million CDR3-containing paired-end reads. TCRdb re-analysed the 5' RACE reads in MiXCR, keeping a single row per CDR3 protein. The data show 1,500,000 or so distinct CDR3 sequences, with 55% to 75% seen just once and over 5% held by the top ten. The entry originates in a study of blood T cells in healthy people across ages. Study-wide results and caveats: Diversity was higher, and naive CD4+ cells more numerous, in long-lived donors than in aged donors. Per-million-T-cell TCR beta diversity fell roughly linearly with age.

Each donor's blood draw was approximately 10 milliliters of peripheral blood. The CDR3 extends over 15 amino acids. Trimming at V came to 3 bases and at J to 0 bases, leaving 2 bases not matched to a gene. Germline lookup yields CDR1 DFQATT and CDR2 SNEGSKA (reference sequence). The sequenced sample was blood. The source is a young man in good health. This chain joins TRBV20-1 and TRBJ1-1; 12 nucleotides agree with TRBD1. For the CDR3, the DNA is TGCAGTGCTAGGGGACAGGGGGCCATGAACACTGAAGCTTTCTTT. Translation: CSARGQGAMNTEAFF.